Below, 29 T cell receptor beta chains from the same sample are listed, as sequenced in a study of T cell changes during pregnancy in multiple sclerosis. Data came from immunoSEQ multiplex PCR; TCRdb stores just in-frame clones and leaves some out. The table shows tens of thousands of clones, with 88% occurring only once. Sequenced here: peripheral blood, sampled in the first trimester of pregnancy. All receptors derive from a female donor with multiple sclerosis, enrolled in a pregnancy study.

The chain employs TRBV2 and TRBJ2-7, with 9 bases that match TRBD2. The ends lost 5 bases at V and 6 bases at J; junction bases unmatched: 11. This CDR3 region has 15 residues. The germline CDR1 and CDR2 sequences are SNHLY and FYNNEI. CDR3 DNA sequence: TGTGCCAGCAGTATGACTAGCGGAGGGAAGGGCGAGCAGTACTTC. This codes for CASSMTSGGKGEQYF.

The chain couples TRBV7-2 to TRBJ2-7, with 9 bases matching TRBD1. This CDR3 contains 16 residues. The germline V gene has CDR1 SGHTA and CDR2 FQGNSA. Losses at the gene ends were 5 bases for V and 0 bases for J; bases not matched to a gene: 8. The CDR3, as DNA: TGTGCCAGCAGCCTACGACAGGGGGACGTCTCCTACGAGCAGTACTTC. Translating gives CASSLRQGDVSYEQYF.

This clone was detected once. V and J are TRBV5-1 and TRBJ1-1; D ambiguous. The germline V gene encodes CDR1 SGHRS and CDR2 YFSETQ. The CDR3 is 13 amino acids. Trimming removed 3 bases from V and 3 bases from J, with 9 bases in between. In DNA form, the CDR3 reads TGCGCCAGCAGCTCCAGAGGTGACACTGAAGCTTTCTTT. This codes for CASSSRGDTEAFF.

This clone was counted between two and nine times. The genes are TRBV5-1 and TRBJ1-1, with 7 bases that match TRBD1. The CDR3 has 15 residues. J gave up 4 bases and V 2 bases, and 8 bases lay outside the gene matches. Germline values: CDR1 SGHRS, CDR2 YFSETQ. The CDR3 DNA follows: TGCGCCAGCAGCTTAGGGGACAGCGGATCCACTGAAGCTTTCTTT. Translating it yields CASSLGDSGSTEAFF.

This rearrangement joins TRBV5-1 to TRBJ2-5, with TRBD2 matching 13 bases. This CDR3 region has 17 residues. Germline V lookup: CDR1 SGHRS, CDR2 YFSETQ. With V trimmed by 1 base and J by 4 bases, 7 bases remained unmatched. The CDR3 DNA reads TGCGCCAGCAGCTTGCCCCGACTAGCGGGAGGCCTAGAGACCCAGTACTTC. Residues: CASSLPRLAGGLETQYF.

A single count supports this clone. V gene TRBV5-4 combines with J gene TRBJ2-5; 11 positions agree with TRBD2. In germline, CDR1 is SGHNT, CDR2 YYREEE (reference sequence). Losses at the gene ends were 0 bases for V and 3 bases for J; bases not matched to a gene: 7. The CDR3 is 17 amino acids. This CDR3 is CASSLATGTSGKETQYF. The CDR3 region has the DNA TGTGCCAGCAGCTTGGCCACCGGGACTAGCGGAAAAGAGACCCAGTACTTC.

This chain uses TRBV4-3 with TRBJ2-7, with TRBD2 matching 7 bases. V shed 0 bases and J 2 bases; nucleotides not matched to a gene: 7. Germline V gene data show CDR1 as LGHNA and CDR2 as YSLEER. The length of the CDR3 is 16 residues. In DNA form, the CDR3 reads TGCGCCAGCAGCCAAGACTACAGCGGGGTCCCCTACGAGCAGTACTTC. Its protein product is CASSQDYSGVPYEQYF.

This chain uses TRBV6-4 with TRBJ2-2; 7 nucleotides agree with TRBD2. J lost 3 bases, V lost 3 bases, and 4 bases had no gene match. This CDR3 comprises 15 residues. The germline V gene has CDR1 MRHNA and CDR2 SNTAGT. The CDR3 DNA reads TGTGCCAGCAGTGAAGGGCGGGAGCACACCGGGGAGCTGTTTTTT. It specifies CASSEGREHTGELFF.

The chain is built from TRBV18 and TRBJ2-5; D is undetermined. The V end lost 0 bases, the J end lost 2 bases, and 7 bases lay between the germline ends. CDR3 length: 14 residues. CDR1 is KGHSH, CDR2 LQKENI, per germline. The CDR3 sequence: CASSPPTLQETQYF. The CDR3 DNA sequence: TGTGCCAGCTCACCACCGACATTACAAGAGACCCAGTACTTC.

The chain links TRBV5-1 to TRBJ1-2, with TRBD1 identical over 8 bases. J gave up 2 bases and V 2 bases, and 2 bases lay outside the gene matches. The CDR3 runs to 14 residues. Looked up from germline, CDR1 is SGHRS and CDR2 is YFSETQ. The CDR3 nucleotides are TGCGCCAGCAGCTTCGGGACAGGCAACTATGGCTACACCTTC. This encodes CASSFGTGNYGYTF.

V is TRBV12-1 and J is TRBJ2-1; TRBD1, the table's D call, was not compared with the DNA. TRBV12-1 is a listed pseudogene. The CDR3 covers 15 residues. The CDR3 loop reads CATAGPASSYNEQFF. For the CDR3, the DNA is TGTGCCACCGCTGGGCCGGCGAGCTCCTACAATGAGCAGTTCTTC.

The J gene is TRBJ2-5, the V gene TRBV6-4, with 9 bases lining up with TRBD1. Germline V gene lookup returns CDR1 MRHNA and CDR2 SNTAGT. The ends lost 11 bases at V and 1 base at J; junction bases unmatched: 5. CDR3 length equals 13 residues. This CDR3 is CAGGDRVQETQYF. CDR3 sequence (DNA): TGTGCCGGGGGGGACAGGGTCCAAGAGACCCAGTACTTC.

This chain connects TRBV10-3 to TRBJ2-1; D call uncertain. CDR1 and CDR2 (germline): ENHRY, SYGVKD. The CDR3 consists of 16 residues. V gave up 7 bases and J gave up 0 bases, with 16 bases separating them. CDR3 bases: TGTGCCATCACCCCCCCCGGTGAATCCTCCTACAATGAGCAGTTCTTC. Its protein product is CAITPPGESSYNEQFF.

This clone was seen just once. V and J are TRBV2 and TRBJ2-1; 9 bases are a match to TRBD2. Trimming at V came to 6 bases and at J to 5 bases, leaving 8 bases not matched to a gene. Germline-derived CDR1 and CDR2 are SNHLY and FYNNEI. The CDR3 contains 15 residues. The CDR3 protein is CASRSGGRADNEQFF. In DNA form, the CDR3 reads TGTGCCAGCAGGAGTGGCGGGAGGGCCGACAATGAGCAGTTCTTC.

The chain uses TRBV6-1 and TRBJ2-7, with D maybe TRBD2 (5 bases). Germline CDR1 is MNHNS and CDR2 is SASEGT. The CDR3 is made up of 13 amino acids. The V and J ends lost 2 bases and 12 bases respectively, with 17 bases between them. Written as DNA, the CDR3 is TGTGCCAGCAGTGAAAATGGAAGGAGGACGGCGTACTTC. Translating it yields CASSENGRRTAYF.

This clone came up a few times. V is TRBV4-3 and J is TRBJ2-3, with 7 bases lining up with TRBD2. CDR3 length: 15 residues. CDR1 is LGHNA, CDR2 YSLEER, per germline. V lost 5 bases to trimming and J lost 2 bases; unmatched junction nucleotides: 7. This chain's CDR3 is CASSFTSAPTDTQYF. CDR3 DNA: TGCGCCAGCAGCTTTACTAGCGCACCCACAGATACGCAGTATTTT.

The chain combines TRBV28 with TRBJ2-7, with D maybe TRBD2 (6 bases). Deletions cut 2 bases from V and 1 base from J, with 18 bases between. This CDR3 is 17 amino acids long. The germline CDR1 and CDR2 sequences are MDHEN and SYDVKM. The chain's CDR3 is CASSLPTRAGTSYEQYF. Here the CDR3 DNA reads TGTGCCAGCAGTTTACCTACCCGGGCGGGGACTTCCTACGAGCAGTACTTC.

The rearrangement uses TRBV2 and TRBJ2-5; 12 bases are shared with TRBD2. The CDR3 totals 16 residues. Trimming at V came to 3 bases and at J to 4 bases, leaving 6 bases not matched to a gene. Per germline, CDR1 SNHLY and CDR2 FYNNEI. CDR3 amino acids: CASSDLTSGGGETQYF. The DNA of the CDR3 is TGTGCCAGCAGTGACCTGACTAGCGGGGGCGGAGAGACCCAGTACTTC.

On this clone itself: In the same sample, other DNA sequences code for this CDR3. CDR3 protein: CASSPGDNYGYTF. CDR3 coding DNA: TGTGCCAGCTCGCCTGGAGATAACTATGGCTACACCTTC. This chain links TRBV18 with TRBJ1-2; D unclear. The CDR3 extends over 13 amino acids. V lost 6 bases to trimming and J lost 1 base, with 9 bases between them. Germline CDR1 is KGHSH and CDR2 is LQKENI.

Here the CDR3 reads CASSPTSGELFF. In DNA, the CDR3 is TGTGCCAGCAGTCCAACTTCCGGGGAGCTGTTTTTT. The chain employs TRBV6-6 and TRBJ2-2, with no clear D. Germline V CDR1 and CDR2: MNHNY, SVGAGI (reference sequence). Trimming took 5 bases from V and 6 from J, leaving 7 bases between them. The CDR3 covers 12 residues.

This clone was seen many times. The rearrangement joins TRBV5-1 to TRBJ2-7, with 7 bases fitting TRBD1. CDR1 SGHRS and CDR2 YFSETQ come from the germline V gene. The CDR3 loop spans 14 amino acids. With V trimmed by 1 base and J by 2 bases, 3 bases remained unmatched. CDR3 loop: CASSLTGTAYEQYF. For the CDR3, the DNA is TGCGCCAGCAGCTTGACTGGGACAGCCTACGAGCAGTACTTC.

A single count supports this clone. The chain recombines TRBV7-9 with TRBJ2-1; 8 nucleotides match TRBD1. CDR1 is SEHNR, CDR2 FQNEAQ, per germline (reference sequence). The CDR3 is made up of 14 amino acids. The V and J ends lost 4 bases and 7 bases, in that order; junction bases with no gene match: 6. DNA of the CDR3: TGTGCCAGCAGCTCGGACAGGGAAGGTAATGAGCAGTTCTTC. Its protein product is CASSSDREGNEQFF.

The rearrangement uses TRBV6-1 and TRBJ2-1, with 11 bases matching TRBD2. From germline, CDR1 is MNHNS and CDR2 SASEGT. V lost 4 bases to trimming and J lost 2 bases; unmatched junction nucleotides: 4. CDR3 length: 16 residues. Here the CDR3 reads CASSVTSGATYNEQFF. The DNA of the CDR3 is TGTGCCAGCAGTGTGACTAGCGGGGCGACCTACAATGAGCAGTTCTTC.

The V and J genes are TRBV9 and TRBJ2-3; 8 bases fit TRBD1. Germline-derived CDR1 and CDR2 are SGDLS and YYNGEE. Losses at the gene ends were 4 bases for V and 2 bases for J; bases not matched to a gene: 15. The length of the CDR3 is 18 residues. The CDR3 DNA sequence: TGTGCCAGCAGCCACACGCTATCCGGGACAGGTACCACAGATACGCAGTATTTT. Residues: CASSHTLSGTGTTDTQYF. Full variable domain (missing parts from reference TRBV9 and TRBJ2-3): DSGVTQTPKHLITATGQRVTLRCSPRSGDLSVYWYQQSLDQGLQFLIQYYNGEERAKGNILERFSAQQFPDLHSELNLSSLELGDSALYFCASSHTLSGTGTTDTQYFGPGTRLTVL.

This clone was detected only a few times. The chain uses TRBV27 and TRBJ1-2; D gene ambiguous. Germline loops: CDR1 MNHEY, CDR2 SMNVEV (reference sequence). This CDR3 contains 13 residues. Between the trimmed V and J ends, which lost 5 bases and 4 bases, there was a span of 11 bases. The CDR3 coding sequence is TGTGCCAGCAGTGCCTCGGGAGGCTATGGCTACACCTTC. Its translation is CASSASGGYGYTF.

The genes are TRBV19 and TRBJ1-1; 10 positions agree with TRBD1. The V segment lost 4 bases and the J segment 4 bases; nucleotides outside the gene matches: 9. This CDR3 region has 16 residues. Germline V lookup: CDR1 LNHDA, CDR2 SQIVND (reference sequence). The CDR3 region is CASSTRQGAGGTEAFF. CDR3 sequence (DNA): TGTGCCAGTAGTACACGACAGGGGGCTGGGGGCACTGAAGCTTTCTTT.

The rearrangement joins TRBV16 to TRBJ2-2; D uncertain. This CDR3 is 13 amino acids long. The germline V gene has CDR1 KGHSY and CDR2 FQNENV. With 0 bases removed from V and 9 bases from J, the gap between germline ends came to 8 bases. As DNA, the CDR3 is TGTGCCAGCAGCCAATCTTACAGCAGGGAGCTGTTTTTT. It yields the protein CASSQSYSRELFF. The full variable domain, completed using reference TRBV16 and TRBJ2-2, is GEEVAQTPKHLVRGEGQKAKLYCAPIKGHSYVFWYQQVLKNEFKFLISFQNENVFDETGMPKERFSAKCLPNSPCSLEIQATKLEDSAVYFCASSQSYSRELFFGEGSRLTVL.

The chain recombines TRBV28 with TRBJ2-7; 9 bases match TRBD1. This CDR3 has 15 amino acids. The V gene's germline CDR1 is MDHEN and CDR2 SYDVKM. V lost 6 bases, J lost 2 bases, and 8 bases stayed unmatched. CDR3 sequence: CASSPPGQGAYEQYF. The CDR3 bases are TGTGCCAGCAGCCCTCCGGGACAGGGAGCCTACGAGCAGTACTTC.

This clone was counted between two and nine times. This sequence joins TRBV19 and TRBJ1-5; D uncertain. The V end lost 3 bases, the J end lost 6 bases, and 9 bases lay between the germline ends. The CDR3 is 13 amino acids. In germline, CDR1 is LNHDA, CDR2 SQIVND (reference sequence). The CDR3, as DNA: TGTGCCAGTAGTATTGAGGGAGTTCAGCCCCAGCATTTT. This codes for CASSIEGVQPQHF.